These T cell receptor beta chains were read from a single sample in a study of T cells in Graves' hyperthyroidism and ophthalmopathy. TCRdb ran MiXCR on the multiplex PCR reads and lists one entry per CDR3 protein. Seen here are some 760,000 distinct CDR3 sequences, approximately 15% observed once, and the top ten hold about a tenth. Input material: blood. The receptor source for this set is a woman aged 18-29 years with Graves' hyperthyroidism. Each CDR3 is given with its conserved first and last residue. The D gene is left open where the match is weak. Expanded clones get a size class; other rows say once, few or many, or leave the size out.

clone size,J gene,V gene,D gene,CDR3 protein,CDR3 DNA
few,TRBJ2-7,TRBV29-1,TRBD1,CSSGQGIGIEQYF,TGCAGCAGTGGACAGGGGATCGGGATCGAGCAGTACTTC
few,TRBJ2-7,TRBV6-1,NA,CASRARGVGYEQYF,TGTGCCAGCCGGGCCCGTGGGGTCGGCTACGAGCAGTACTTC
NA,TRBJ1-1,TRBV19,TRBD1,CASSSWDRGVDTEAFF,TGTGCCAGTAGTTCCTGGGACAGGGGCGTTGACACTGAAGCTTTCTTT
NA,TRBJ1-5,TRBV19,NA,CASSMVGAGDQPQHF,TGTGCCAGTAGTATGGTGGGGGCAGGGGATCAGCCCCAGCATTTT
many,TRBJ1-4,TRBV4-1,NA,CASSQDLVGIATNEKLFF,TGCGCCAGCAGCCAAGATCTGGTGGGGATTGCAACTAATGAAAAACTGTTTTTT
many,TRBJ1-5,TRBV4-3,NA,CASSQDFRVNNQPQHF,TGCGCCAGCAGCCAAGATTTCAGGGTAAACAATCAGCCCCAGCATTTT
many,TRBJ1-1,TRBV4-1,TRBD1,CASSQWVRGQLNTEAFF,TGCGCCAGCAGCCAATGGGTCAGGGGACAGTTGAACACTGAAGCTTTCTTT
NA,TRBJ2-7,TRBV6-2/TRBV6-3,TRBD1,CASSPWTGNNEQYF,TGTGCCAGCAGTCCCTGGACAGGGAACAACGAGCAGTACTTC
few,TRBJ2-3,TRBV11-1,TRBD2,CASSRSSGFTDTQYF,TGTGCCAGCAGCAGATCTAGCGGCTTCACAGATACGCAGTATTTT
few,TRBJ2-2,TRBV30,TRBD1,CAWREWDRNTGELFF,TGTGCCTGGAGGGAATGGGACAGAAACACCGGGGAGCTGTTTTTT
few,TRBJ1-1,TRBV5-4,NA,CASSPKQGLGTEAFF,TGTGCCAGCAGCCCTAAACAGGGTCTTGGCACTGAAGCTTTCTTT
NA,TRBJ2-3,TRBV10-3,NA,CALGGANTDTQYF,TGTGCCTTGGGGGGGGCAAACACAGATACGCAGTATTTT
NA,TRBJ1-4,TRBV18,NA,CASSPGRANGKLFF,TGTGCCAGCTCACCAGGCAGGGCAAATGGAAAACTGTTTTTT
NA,TRBJ2-5,TRBV28,NA,CASSLDSPETQYF,TGTGCCAGCAGTTTGGACAGTCCAGAGACCCAGTACTTC
NA,TRBJ1-1,TRBV3-1,NA,CASTPAGTSTITEAFF,TGTGCCAGCACCCCCGCCGGGACCTCCACAATAACTGAAGCTTTCTTT
few,TRBJ1-6,TRBV6-1,NA,CASSLMGGFDNSPLHF,TGTGCCAGCAGTCTCATGGGGGGTTTTGACAATTCACCCCTCCACTTT
many,TRBJ1-1,TRBV3-1,NA,CASSERGGWDVNPNTEAFF,TGTGCCAGCAGCGAAAGGGGGGGATGGGACGTTAATCCTAACACTGAAGCTTTCTTT
few,TRBJ1-2,TRBV7-3,TRBD1,CASSPGPGQGGYTF,TGTGCCAGCAGCCCTGGGCCCGGACAGGGCGGCTACACCTTC
many,TRBJ1-4,TRBV28,NA,CASSFNGEKLFF,TGTGCCAGCAGTTTTAACGGTGAAAAACTGTTTTTT
many,TRBJ2-4,TRBV7-8,NA,CASSQGPSSAKNIQYF,TGTGCCAGCAGCCAGGGACCTTCCTCGGCCAAAAACATTCAGTACTTC
NA,TRBJ1-4,TRBV20-1,TRBD1,CSARTGKGATNEKLFF,TGCAGTGCTAGGACAGGGAAGGGCGCAACTAATGAAAAACTGTTTTTT
NA,TRBJ1-3,TRBV28,NA,CASSLSGVRNSGNTIYF,TGTGCCAGCAGTCTCTCGGGGGTTAGAAACTCTGGAAACACCATATATTTT
few,TRBJ2-3,TRBV10-2,TRBD2,CASSGTSARREGTDTQYF,TGCGCCAGCAGTGGGACGTCCGCACGGCGGGAGGGCACAGATACGCAGTATTTT
once,TRBJ2-4,TRBV15,NA,CATSTQRGGVTAKNIQYF,TGTGCCACCAGCACCCAAAGGGGGGGGGTTACAGCCAAAAACATTCAGTACTTC
NA,TRBJ2-1,TRBV20-1,NA,CSVETSGNEQFF,TGCAGCGTTGAAACTTCAGGCAATGAGCAGTTCTTC
few,TRBJ2-7,TRBV12-3/TRBV12-4,TRBD1,CASSKTGDEQYF,TGTGCCAGCAGCAAGACAGGGGACGAGCAGTACTTC
few,TRBJ2-5,TRBV20-1,NA,CSASFGAGLGPVTQYF,TGCAGTGCTAGCTTTGGTGCGGGATTAGGTCCGGTGACCCAGTACTTC
NA,TRBJ2-1,TRBV12-3/TRBV12-4,TRBD2,CASSRGLAGVLEQFF,TGTGCCAGCAGTCGCGGACTAGCGGGAGTCCTCGAGCAGTTCTTC
few,TRBJ2-5,TRBV20-1,NA,CSAPWGTQETQYF,TGCAGTGCCCCCTGGGGGACCCAAGAGACCCAGTACTTC
few,TRBJ2-7,TRBV6-2/TRBV6-3,NA,CASSLPPGRLHEQYF,TGTGCCAGCAGTCTACCTCCGGGACGGCTTCACGAGCAGTACTTC
NA,TRBJ1-1,TRBV18,TRBD1,CASSPVQGRGMNTEAFF,TGTGCCAGCTCACCTGTACAGGGGAGAGGTATGAACACTGAAGCTTTCTTT
many,TRBJ2-1,TRBV12-3/TRBV12-4,NA,CASSRPYNEQFF,TGTGCCAGCAGTAGACCCTACAATGAGCAGTTCTTC
many,TRBJ1-1,TRBV6-1,NA,CASSFSGNTEAFF,TGTGCCAGCAGTTTTTCGGGGAACACTGAAGCTTTCTTT